This is a list of T cell receptor beta chains from one sample in a study of blood T cells in healthy people across ages. One entry per CDR3 protein results from TCRdb running MiXCR on the 5' RACE reads. The sample gives roughly 570,000 distinct CDR3 sequences, roughly a quarter of which show up once; about a fifth is in the top ten. The specimen was blood. All receptors derive from a woman aged 70-85 years in good health. The CDR3 runs from the conserved cysteine through the conserved F or W. D genes are given only for firm matches. A row's size may be missing; if present it is once, few, many or a size class.

length,D,V,J,size,DNA,CDR3
14,TRBD2,TRBV7-6,TRBJ2-5,few,TGTGCCAGCAGCTCCGTAGCGGGGCAAGAGACCCAGTACTTC,CASSSVAGQETQYF
15,-,TRBV7-2,TRBJ1-4,-,TGTGCCAGCAGCTTAACCAGAGCAACTAATGAAAAACTGTTTTTT,CASSLTRATNEKLFF
14,-,TRBV5-1,TRBJ1-1,few,TGCGCCAGCATGCTTCTACCCGGGGACACTGAAGCTTTCTTT,CASMLLPGDTEAFF
20,TRBD1,TRBV6-1,TRBJ1-2,few,TGTGCCAGCAGCGAAAGGACAGGGGATCGTTTTTCGGTGAGGGGCTATGGCTACACCTTC,CASSERTGDRFSVRGYGYTF
14,-,TRBV7-9,TRBJ1-1,-,TGTGCCAGCAGCTTACCAAAGGGATCGAGGGAGGCTTTCTTT,CASSLPKGSREAFF
18,TRBD2,TRBV5-1,TRBJ2-5,-,TGCGCCAGCAGCTTCAGGACTAGCGGGGGTTTAATCGGGGAGACCCAGTACTTC,CASSFRTSGGLIGETQYF
15,-,TRBV5-1,TRBJ2-5,-,TGCGCCAGCAAGGCACAGGGAAGGTTTCCAGAGACCCAGTACTTC,CASKAQGRFPETQYF
15,TRBD2,TRBV6-6,TRBJ2-1,-,TGTGCCAGCAGTTCAGGTGGGACTACCCTCAATGAGCAGTTCTTC,CASSSGGTTLNEQFF
13,-,TRBV7-6,TRBJ2-3,-,TGTGCCAGCAGCTTCGGGAACACAGATACGCAGTATTTT,CASSFGNTDTQYF
12,-,TRBV29-1,TRBJ2-4,-,TGCAGCGTCCAGTGGGGCAAAGGCTCTCAGTACTTC,CSVQWGKGSQYF
14,TRBD1,TRBV4-1,TRBJ1-2,few,TGCGCCAGCAGCCAACCCGACAGGGGCTATGGCTACACCTTC,CASSQPDRGYGYTF
14,-,TRBV12-3/TRBV12-4,TRBJ2-3,-,TGTGCCAGCAGTTTAAGCGGGTGGACAGATACGCAGTATTTT,CASSLSGWTDTQYF
14,-,TRBV5-1,TRBJ2-7,-,TGCGCCAGCGCCCAAAGAAAGGGAACCGACGAGCAGTACTTC,CASAQRKGTDEQYF
16,-,TRBV20-1,TRBJ2-3,-,TGCAGTGCTGGCCACAGGGCGAGGGGTCTCACAGATACGCAGTATTTT,CSAGHRARGLTDTQYF
11,-,TRBV6-6,TRBJ1-1,-,TGTGCCAGCAGCGGACAGTCTGAAGCTTTCTTT,CASSGQSEAFF
16,TRBD1,TRBV30,TRBJ1-4,-,TGTGCCTGGAGGGACTATGGGACAGGAGGAAATGAAAAACTGTTTTTT,CAWRDYGTGGNEKLFF
16,-,TRBV7-2,TRBJ1-3,few,TGTGCCAGCAGCCCCCTGGGGGGGGGCTCTGGAAACACCATATATTTT,CASSPLGGGSGNTIYF
16,-,TRBV6-5,TRBJ1-4,few,TGTGCCAGCAGTTACCGACAGGCTGCAACTAATGAAAAACTGTTTTTT,CASSYRQAATNEKLFF
15,-,TRBV7-8,TRBJ2-5,few,TGTGCCAGCAGCTATCTGAGGGGGGGGGAGGAGACCCAGTACTTC,CASSYLRGGEETQYF
16,-,TRBV20-1,TRBJ1-1,-,TGCAGTGCTGAAAGGCCGGGACGGACTGGGAATACTGAAGCTTTCTTT,CSAERPGRTGNTEAFF
16,TRBD2,TRBV14,TRBJ2-1,-,TGTGCCAGCAGCCCACTGGAGACTAGCGGGAGGAATGAGCAGTTCTTC,CASSPLETSGRNEQFF
12,-,TRBV4-3,TRBJ1-2,many,TGCGCCAGCAGCCAAGGTTACTATGGCTACACCTTC,CASSQGYYGYTF
15,-,TRBV7-3,TRBJ2-1,-,TGTGCCAGCAGCCACGGCGAGAGCTCCTACAATGAGCAGTTCTTC,CASSHGESSYNEQFF
16,TRBD2,TRBV9,TRBJ2-7,-,TGTGCCAGCAGCCTCTTGGCTAGCGGGGCTTCCTACGAGCAGTACTTC,CASSLLASGASYEQYF
13,-,TRBV3-1,TRBJ1-2,once,TGTGCCAGCAGCCCTCAGCGTCACTATGGCTACACCTTC,CASSPQRHYGYTF
12,-,TRBV2,TRBJ2-1,-,TGTGCCAGCAGAGAGAGGGGAGGCGAGCAGTTCTTC,CASRERGGEQFF
15,-,TRBV2,TRBJ2-5,once,TGTGCCAGCAGGGAAGCGGGTCCTTCGGGCGAGACCCAGTACTTC,CASREAGPSGETQYF
16,-,TRBV20-1,TRBJ1-6,many,TGCAGTGCTAGAGACGGGTTAAAGACTTATAATTCACCCCTCCACTTT,CSARDGLKTYNSPLHF
15,TRBD1,TRBV5-1,TRBJ1-2,few,TGCGCCAGCAGCCGGGGACAGGGTGGGAACTATGGCTACACCTTC,CASSRGQGGNYGYTF
13,-,TRBV5-1,TRBJ1-5,-,TGTGCCAGCAGTTTGGGTTTAAATCAGCCCCAGCATTTT,CASSLGLNQPQHF
17,TRBD1,TRBV4-1,TRBJ2-7,-,TGCGCCAGCAGCTTACGCGCTCCCAGGGACAGGCCCTACGAGCAGTACTTC,CASSLRAPRDRPYEQYF
13,TRBD2,TRBV4-3,TRBJ2-5,-,TGCGCCAGCAGCCGGGGACTACAAGAGACCGAGTACTTC,CASSRGLQETEYF
16,-,TRBV5-4,TRBJ2-4,many,TGTGCCAGCAGCCCCGGACCCGCGAACGGCAAAAACATTCAGTACTTC,CASSPGPANGKNIQYF
13,-,TRBV20-1,TRBJ1-2,few,TGCAGTGCTAGGGAAGGCGGAGACTATGGCTACACCTTC,CSAREGGDYGYTF
16,TRBD2,TRBV7-3,TRBJ2-5,-,TGTGCCAGCAGCTTCTCTAGCGGGGGGGCCTGGGAGACCCAGTACTTC,CASSFSSGGAWETQYF
13,TRBD1,TRBV7-3,TRBJ1-1,-,TGTGCCAGCAGCCCCTCGACAGGGCGGGAAGCTTTCTTT,CASSPSTGREAFF
15,-,TRBV18,TRBJ2-3,-,TGTGCCAGCTCACCGACCGGGGGGCCTACAGATACGCAGTATTTT,CASSPTGGPTDTQYF
15,-,TRBV5-1,TRBJ2-7,few,TGCGCCAGCAGCTTGGCCCTCCATGTAGCCTACGAGCAGTACTTC,CASSLALHVAYEQYF
14,TRBD1,TRBV7-2,TRBJ2-1,few,TGTGCCAGCAGCTTAACACAGGGGGTAGGTGAGCAGTTCTTC,CASSLTQGVGEQFF
15,TRBD1,TRBV10-3,TRBJ1-4,few,TGTGCCATCAGCGGAACAGGGGCGATGGAGGAAAAACTGTTTTTT,CAISGTGAMEEKLFF
15,-,TRBV12-3/TRBV12-4,TRBJ1-4,-,TGTGCCAGCAACGCAGGGGCCTTACCTAATGAAAAACTGTTTTTT,CASNAGALPNEKLFF
12,-,TRBV14,TRBJ1-5,-,TGTGCCAGCAGCTACGAGGATCAGCCCCAGCATTTT,CASSYEDQPQHF
18,TRBD1,TRBV6-5,TRBJ1-1,-,TGTGCCAGCAGTTACTCGAGGACAGGGGACCCGGGTTGGACTGAAGCTTTCTTT,CASSYSRTGDPGWTEAFF